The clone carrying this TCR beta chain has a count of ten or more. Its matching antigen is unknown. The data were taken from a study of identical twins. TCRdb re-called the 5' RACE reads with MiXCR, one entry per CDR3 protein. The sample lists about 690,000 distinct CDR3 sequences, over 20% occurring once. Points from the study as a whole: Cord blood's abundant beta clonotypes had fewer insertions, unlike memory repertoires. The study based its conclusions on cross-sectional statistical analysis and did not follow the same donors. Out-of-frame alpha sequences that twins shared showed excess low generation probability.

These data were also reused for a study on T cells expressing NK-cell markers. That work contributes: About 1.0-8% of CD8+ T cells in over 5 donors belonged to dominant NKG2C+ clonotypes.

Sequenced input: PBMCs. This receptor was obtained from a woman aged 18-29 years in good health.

CDR3 sequence (DNA): TGTGCCAGCAGCTTAGCCAGGCAGGGTGTCCTCAATGAGCAGTTCTTC. Its protein is CASSLARQGVLNEQFF. The chain combines TRBV7-8 with TRBJ2-1; maybe TRBD1 (5 bases). V lost 0 bases and J lost 6, with 15 bases in between. This CDR3 comprises 16 residues. CDR1 SGHVS and CDR2 FQNEAQ come from the germline V gene. Filled out from reference TRBV7-8 and TRBJ2-1, the complete variable domain reads GAGVSQSPRYKVAKRGQDVALRCDPISGHVSLFWYQQALGQGPEFLTYFQNEAQLDKSGLPSDRFFAERPEGSVSTLKIQRTQQEDSAVYLCASSLARQGVLNEQFFGPGTRLTVL.